This entry lists 17 T cell receptor beta chains sequenced from one sample in a study of T cells after yellow fever vaccination. TCRdb re-derived calls from the 5' RACE reads in MiXCR, one entry per CDR3 protein. The sample lists some 300,000 distinct CDR3 sequences, 8.5% to 10% occurring once. Sample: CD4+ T cells sorted from PBMCs, taken 5 days after the yellow fever booster vaccination. The receptors shown here come from a man in his late teens or twenties who received the YFV17D yellow fever vaccine.

Many counts were recorded for this clonotype. This sequence joins TRBV25-1 and TRBJ2-7; TRBD1 matches at 7 bases. CDR1 MGHDK and CDR2 SYGVNS come from the germline V gene. Germline trimming cut 2 bases from V and 6 bases from J; bases unmatched to any gene: 10. This CDR3 is 15 amino acids long. CDR3 sequence reads: CASSEDRASPREQYF. CDR3 bases: TGTGCCAGCAGTGAAGACAGGGCTTCACCCCGCGAGCAGTACTTC.

Ten or more counts support this clonotype. This chain links TRBV6-4 with TRBJ1-5; 7 bases map to TRBD1. The germline V gene has CDR1 MRHNA and CDR2 SNTAGT. J was trimmed by 2 bases and V by 3 bases; bases with no gene match: 1. The CDR3 is made up of 14 amino acids. The CDR3 DNA reads as TGTGCCAGCAGTGAAACAGGGGGCAATCAGCCCCAGCATTTT. Residues: CASSETGGNQPQHF.

In this sample, this clonotype turned up many times. The CDR3 loop reads CASSSTGTYSSYEQYV. DNA of the CDR3: TGTGCCAGCAGCTCGACCGGGACTTACAGCTCCTACGAGCAGTACGTC. The chain is built from TRBV7-6 and TRBJ2-7; weak D call: TRBD2 (6 bases). Germline V lookup: CDR1 SGHVS, CDR2 FNYEAQ. V was trimmed by 4 bases and J by 0 bases, leaving 16 bases between them. The CDR3 consists of 16 residues.

In this sample, this clonotype turned up many times. The chain carries TRBV7-3 and TRBJ1-1; possible D gene TRBD1, 6 bases. Germline CDR1 is SGHTA and CDR2 is FQGTGA. Trimming took 5 bases from V and 0 from J, leaving 7 bases between them. The CDR3 has 13 residues. The CDR3 loop reads CASSRQVNTEAFF. As DNA, the CDR3 is TGTGCCAGCAGCCGACAGGTGAACACTGAAGCTTTCTTT.

This clonotype was observed at least ten times. The rearrangement joins TRBV5-1 to TRBJ2-3; 8 nucleotides agree with TRBD1. The CDR3 runs 15 residues. Losses at the gene ends were 0 bases for V and 3 bases for J; bases not matched to a gene: 3. CDR1 is SGHRS and CDR2 is YFSETQ in the germline V gene. The CDR3 region has the DNA TGCGCCAGCAGCTTGGGCACAGGGGGAACAGATACGCAGTATTTT. Translating gives CASSLGTGGTDTQYF.

This clonotype has more than one count but fewer than ten. The chain recombines TRBV12-3 or TRBV12-4 with TRBJ1-5; 9 positions agree with TRBD1. The V segment lost 0 bases and the J segment 4 bases; nucleotides outside the gene matches: 13. The CDR3 spans 19 residues. The CDR3 coding sequence is TGTGCCAGCAGTTTAGCCCTTTTACAGGGGGCGCTGGGAAATCAGCCCCAGCATTTT. It codes for CASSLALLQGALGNQPQHF.

This clonotype was seen ten or more times. The J gene is TRBJ2-7, the V gene TRBV20-1; D is unclear. The CDR3 is made up of 14 amino acids. Trimming stripped 1 base from V and 3 bases from J, with 13 bases between. Germline V gene lookup returns CDR1 DFQATT and CDR2 SNEGSKA (reference sequence). CDR3 region: CSARATGLNYEQYV. CDR3 in DNA: TGCAGTGCTAGAGCAACGGGCCTGAACTACGAGCAGTACGTC.

The rearrangement links TRBV6-1 to TRBJ1-6; D gene uncertain. This CDR3 region has 11 residues. V shed 3 bases and J shed 10 bases, with 4 bases lying between them. CDR1 is MNHNS, CDR2 SASEGT, per germline. CDR3 sequence: CASSDLSPLHF. CDR3 in DNA: TGTGCCAGCAGTGACCTATCACCCCTCCACTTT.

The sample holds a few counts of this clonotype. The J gene is TRBJ1-4, the V gene TRBV6-2 or TRBV6-3; weak D call: TRBD1 (6 bases). Between the trimmed V and J ends, which lost 1 base and 7 bases, there was a span of 13 bases. From germline, CDR1 is MNHEY and CDR2 SVGEGT. This CDR3 is 15 amino acids long. CDR3: CASSYFGRGPEKLFF. Written as DNA, the CDR3 is TGTGCCAGCAGTTACTTCGGCAGGGGTCCTGAAAAACTGTTTTTT.

This clonotype came up a few times. The genes are TRBV7-9 and TRBJ1-1; D possibly corresponds to TRBD1 (5 bases). The CDR3 runs to 14 residues. V lost 2 bases and J 4 bases, leaving 11 bases between the germline ends. Germline lookup yields CDR1 SEHNR and CDR2 FQNEAQ (reference sequence). Here the CDR3 reads CASSLSTGGTEAFF. CDR3 in DNA: TGTGCCAGCAGCTTATCAACAGGTGGCACTGAAGCTTTCTTT. Supplemented by reference TRBV7-9 and TRBJ1-1, the full variable domain reads DTGVSQNPRHKITKRGQNVTFRCDPISEHNRLYWYRQTLGQGPEFLTYFQNEAQLEKSRLLSDRFSAERPKGSFSTLEIQRTEQGDSAMYLCASSLSTGGTEAFFGQGTRLTVV.

This clonotype turned up a few times. The V and J genes are TRBV5-1 and TRBJ2-6, with D hard to call. CDR3 length: 17 residues. CDR1 and CDR2 from the germline V gene are SGHRS and YFSETQ. The ends were cut back, 0 bases at V and 4 bases at J, with 14 bases in the middle. Here the CDR3 DNA reads TGCGCCAGCAGCTTGGAACCTATTATCTCAGGGGCCAACGTCCTGACTTTC. As protein: CASSLEPIISGANVLTF.

This clonotype was detected only once. This chain joins TRBV10-3 and TRBJ1-1; perhaps TRBD1 as D (5 bases). The CDR3 totals 15 residues. The V end was cut by 6 bases, the J end by 1 base, with 15 bases between. Germline V gives CDR1 ENHRY, CDR2 SYGVKD. CDR3 residues: CAISRSGTENTEAFF. CDR3 in DNA: TGTGCCATCAGCAGGTCCGGGACGGAGAACACTGAAGCTTTCTTT.

This rearrangement joins TRBV19 to TRBJ2-5, with D uncertain. In germline, CDR1 is LNHDA, CDR2 SQIVND (reference sequence). The germline V and J ends were trimmed by 5 bases and 4 bases, with 11 bases remaining between them. The CDR3 has 13 residues. For the CDR3, the DNA is TGTGCCAGTAGTCCCAGTTTCGTAGAGACCCAGTACTTC. Amino acid sequence: CASSPSFVETQYF.

This clonotype has a handful of counts. This rearrangement joins TRBV12-3 or TRBV12-4 to TRBJ1-1, with a tentative D call TRBD1 (5 bases). The CDR3 runs 13 residues. Trimming removed 5 bases at V and 6 bases at J, with 13 bases between. As DNA, the CDR3 is TGTGCCAGCAGTCCTATGCTAGGGGCTGAAGCTTTCTTT. This codes for CASSPMLGAEAFF.

The gene calls are TRBV12-3 or TRBV12-4 and TRBJ1-6; unclear D gene. This CDR3 contains 14 residues. V shed 5 bases and J shed 5 bases, with 10 bases lying between them. CDR3 DNA sequence: TGTGCCAGCAGTCGTCGTAGTGATAATTCACCCCTCCACTTT. Translation gives CASSRRSDNSPLHF.

This clonotype was detected ten times or more. The chain has TRBV11-2 and TRBJ2-3; unclear D gene. V lost 5 bases and J 6 bases, leaving 18 bases between the germline ends. The CDR3 totals 15 residues. CDR1 and CDR2 from the germline V gene are SGHAT and FQNNGV. The CDR3 DNA sequence: TGTGCCAGCAGCGAGTCCCCCACCTCCTGGGATACGCAGTATTTT. The encoded protein is CASSESPTSWDTQYF.

CDR3 DNA sequence: TGTGCCAGCTCACCAACATGGACGAGGGGGCCGCACACAGATACGCAGTATTTT. The encoded protein is CASSPTWTRGPHTDTQYF. The J gene is TRBJ2-3, the V gene TRBV18, with 7 bases matching TRBD1. Trimming cost V 2 bases and J 2 bases; bases outside gene matches: 13. The CDR3 is made up of 18 amino acids. Germline values: CDR1 KGHSH, CDR2 LQKENI.